This T cell receptor (beta chain) was recorded in a study of CD8 T cells in Susac syndrome. V was pared by 3 bases and J by 2 bases, with 6 bases between. The germline gives CDR1 SGHNT, CDR2 YYREEE (reference sequence). The CDR3 is 12 residues long. General study results and limits: TEMRA cells and active patients showed peak Susac CD8+ clonal expansion. Total CD8+ and CD8+ TEMRA repertoires contained sixteen and five Susac-specific public clones, respectively. The study conceded that its TCR sequencing and HLA analysis involved relatively few individuals.

Regarding this clonotype: What it recognizes is unknown.

A quantity of about 0.5 to 1 ug RNA underwent reverse transcription using random hexamers. Amplification of TCR beta CDR3 across 54 Vbeta and 13 Jbeta was performed with immunoSEQ multiplex PCR. TCRdb recomputed calls from the immunoSEQ multiplex PCR reads with MiXCR, one row per CDR3 protein. The sample includes 100,000 to 150,000 distinct CDR3 sequences, 90% to 95% seen only once; the top ten take less than 0.25%. The clonotype was recovered from a human donor with Susac syndrome. J is TRBJ2-7 and V is TRBV5-4; tentative D call: TRBD2 (5 bases). The specimen was CD8+ T cells from PBMCs. CDR3 in amino acids: CASSSGTYEQYF. CDR3 coding DNA: TGTGCCAGCAGCTCCGGGACCTACGAGCAGTACTTC.